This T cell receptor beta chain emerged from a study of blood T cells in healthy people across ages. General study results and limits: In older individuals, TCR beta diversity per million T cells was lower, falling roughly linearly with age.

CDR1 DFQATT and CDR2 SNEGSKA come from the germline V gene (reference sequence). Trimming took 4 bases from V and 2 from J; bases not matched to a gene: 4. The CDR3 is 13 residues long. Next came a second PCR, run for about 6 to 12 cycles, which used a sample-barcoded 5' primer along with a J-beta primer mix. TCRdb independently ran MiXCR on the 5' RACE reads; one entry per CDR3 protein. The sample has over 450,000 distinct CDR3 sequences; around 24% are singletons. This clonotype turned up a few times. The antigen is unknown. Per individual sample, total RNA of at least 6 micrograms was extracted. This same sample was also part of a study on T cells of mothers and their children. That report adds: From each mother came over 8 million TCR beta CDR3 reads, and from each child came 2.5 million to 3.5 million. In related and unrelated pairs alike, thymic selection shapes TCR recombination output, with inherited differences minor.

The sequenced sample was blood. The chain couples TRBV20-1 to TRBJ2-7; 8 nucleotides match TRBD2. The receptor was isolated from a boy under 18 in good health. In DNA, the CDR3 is TGCAGTGCTACGACTAGCGACCCCTACGAGCAGTACTTC. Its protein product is CSATTSDPYEQYF.